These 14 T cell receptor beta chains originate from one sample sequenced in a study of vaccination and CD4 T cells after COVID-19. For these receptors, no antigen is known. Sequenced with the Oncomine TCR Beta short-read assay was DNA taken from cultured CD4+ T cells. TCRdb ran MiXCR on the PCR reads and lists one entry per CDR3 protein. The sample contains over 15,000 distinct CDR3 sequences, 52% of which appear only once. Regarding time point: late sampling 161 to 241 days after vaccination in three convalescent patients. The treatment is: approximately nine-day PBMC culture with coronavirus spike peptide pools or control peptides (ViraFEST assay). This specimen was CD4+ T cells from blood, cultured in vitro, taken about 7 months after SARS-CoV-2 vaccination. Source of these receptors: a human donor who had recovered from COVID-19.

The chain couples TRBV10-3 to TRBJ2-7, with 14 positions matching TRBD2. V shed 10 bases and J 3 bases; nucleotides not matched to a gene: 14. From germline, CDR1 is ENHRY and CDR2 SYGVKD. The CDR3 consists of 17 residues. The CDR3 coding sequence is TGTGCCACCCGGACTAGCGGGGGGACCCAGCCTAACTACGAGCAGTACTTC. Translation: CATRTSGGTQPNYEQYF.

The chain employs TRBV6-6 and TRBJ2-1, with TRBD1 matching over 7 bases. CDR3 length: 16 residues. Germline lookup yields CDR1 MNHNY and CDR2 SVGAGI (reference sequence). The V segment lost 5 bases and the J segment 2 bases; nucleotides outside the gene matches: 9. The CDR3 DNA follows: TGTGCCAGCAGTCGAAGCCCGACAGGGACCTACAATGAGCAGTTCTTC. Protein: CASSRSPTGTYNEQFF.

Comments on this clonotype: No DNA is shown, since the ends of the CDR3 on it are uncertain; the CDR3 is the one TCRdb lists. The CDR3 loop is CASSIRGYEQYFGPGNQPQHF. The V and J genes are TRBV19 and TRBJ1-5. The CDR3 is made up of 21 amino acids, end residues included. CDR1 and CDR2 from the germline V gene are LNHDA and SQIVND (reference sequence).

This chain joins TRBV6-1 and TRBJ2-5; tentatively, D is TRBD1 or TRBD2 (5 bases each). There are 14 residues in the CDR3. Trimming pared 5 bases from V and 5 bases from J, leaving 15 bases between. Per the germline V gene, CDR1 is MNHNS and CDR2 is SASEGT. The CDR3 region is CASSIGDRRETQYF. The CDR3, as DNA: TGTGCCAGCAGTATAGGGGACCGTAGGGAGACCCAGTACTTC.

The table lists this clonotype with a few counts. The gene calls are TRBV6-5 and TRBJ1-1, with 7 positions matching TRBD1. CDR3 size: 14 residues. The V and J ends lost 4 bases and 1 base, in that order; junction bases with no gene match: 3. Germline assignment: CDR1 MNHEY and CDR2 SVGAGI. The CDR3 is CASSSTGRNTEAFF. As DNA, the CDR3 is TGTGCCAGCAGTTCGACAGGGAGGAACACTGAAGCTTTCTTT.

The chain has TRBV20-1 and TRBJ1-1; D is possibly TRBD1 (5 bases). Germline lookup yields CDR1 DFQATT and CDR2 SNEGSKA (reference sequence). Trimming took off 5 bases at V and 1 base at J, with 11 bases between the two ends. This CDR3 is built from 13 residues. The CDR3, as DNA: TGCAGTGCTGGGGGGGTTAAGAACACTGAAGCTTTCTTT. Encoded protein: CSAGGVKNTEAFF.

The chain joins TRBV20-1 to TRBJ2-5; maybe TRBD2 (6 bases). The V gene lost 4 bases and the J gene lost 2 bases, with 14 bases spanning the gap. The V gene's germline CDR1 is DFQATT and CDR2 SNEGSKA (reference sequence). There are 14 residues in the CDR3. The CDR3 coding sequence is TGCAGTGCTAAGGGGTACGCGGGGCAAGAGACCCAGTACTTC. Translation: CSAKGYAGQETQYF.

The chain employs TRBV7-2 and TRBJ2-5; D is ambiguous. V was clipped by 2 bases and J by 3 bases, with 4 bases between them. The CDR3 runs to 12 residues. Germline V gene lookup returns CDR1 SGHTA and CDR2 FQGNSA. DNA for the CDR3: TGTGCCAGCAGCTTAAGAGAAGAGACCCAGTACTTC. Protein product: CASSLREETQYF.

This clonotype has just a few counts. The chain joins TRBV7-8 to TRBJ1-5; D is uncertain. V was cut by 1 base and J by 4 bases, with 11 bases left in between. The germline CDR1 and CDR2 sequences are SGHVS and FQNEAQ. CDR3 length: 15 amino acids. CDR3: CASSLGGQLNQPQHF. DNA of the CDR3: TGTGCCAGCAGCTTAGGAGGTCAGCTGAATCAGCCCCAGCATTTT.

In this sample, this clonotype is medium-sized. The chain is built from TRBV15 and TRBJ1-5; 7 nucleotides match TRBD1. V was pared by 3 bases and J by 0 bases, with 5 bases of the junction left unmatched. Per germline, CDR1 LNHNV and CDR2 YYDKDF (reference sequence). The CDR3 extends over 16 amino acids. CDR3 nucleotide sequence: TGTGCCACCAGCAGGCAGGGGGGGTATAGCAATCAGCCCCAGCATTTT. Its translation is CATSRQGGYSNQPQHF.

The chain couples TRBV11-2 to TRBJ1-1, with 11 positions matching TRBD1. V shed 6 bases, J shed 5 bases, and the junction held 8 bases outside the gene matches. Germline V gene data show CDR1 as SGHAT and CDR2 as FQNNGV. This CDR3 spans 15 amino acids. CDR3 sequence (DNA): TGTGCCAGCAGGTCCGGACAGGGGGCGTCGACTGAAGCTTTCTTT. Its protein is CASRSGQGASTEAFF. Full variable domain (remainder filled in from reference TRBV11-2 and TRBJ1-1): EAGVAQSPRYKIIEKRQSVAFWCNPISGHATLYWYQQILGQGPKLLIQFQNNGVVDDSQLPKDRFSAERLKGVDSTLKIQPAKLEDSAVYLCASRSGQGASTEAFFGQGTRLTVV.

CDR3 residues: CATSDPRTGFTGANVLTF. DNA of the CDR3: TGTGCCACCAGTGATCCGCGTACAGGTTTTACTGGGGCCAACGTCCTGACTTTC. The V and J genes are TRBV24-1 and TRBJ2-6, with D possibly being TRBD1 (5 bases). This CDR3 spans 18 amino acids. Germline CDR1 is KGHDR and CDR2 is SFDVKD. Deletions cut 3 bases from V and 2 bases from J, with 16 bases between.

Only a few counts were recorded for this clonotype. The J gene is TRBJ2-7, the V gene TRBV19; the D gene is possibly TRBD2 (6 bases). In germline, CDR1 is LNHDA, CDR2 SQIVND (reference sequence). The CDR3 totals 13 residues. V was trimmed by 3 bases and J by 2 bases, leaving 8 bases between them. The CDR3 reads CASSIRGTYEQYF. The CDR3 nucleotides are TGTGCCAGTAGTATTCGGGGGACCTACGAGCAGTACTTC.

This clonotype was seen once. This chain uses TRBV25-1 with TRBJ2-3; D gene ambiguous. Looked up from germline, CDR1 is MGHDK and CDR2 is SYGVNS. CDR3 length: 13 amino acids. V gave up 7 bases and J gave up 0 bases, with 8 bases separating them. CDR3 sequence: CASTRFSTDTQYF. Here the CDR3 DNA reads TGTGCCAGCACCAGGTTTAGCACAGATACGCAGTATTTT.